The subject of this entry is one TCR beta chain. Its antigen specificity is not known. The input lacks base qualities; no much larger clone sits a single base away. The donors were healthy, HIV-negative adults who had no recently reported acute infections or vaccinations. Only Caucasian adults living in Nashville, Tennessee, USA were represented among the donors. For unsorted samples, roughly 86 million PBMCs were counted and genomic DNA was extracted with the QIAamp DNA Blood Mini kit. Blood was collected by leukapheresis, and PBMCs were isolated by Ficoll-Histopaque density gradient centrifugation and then cryopreserved in liquid nitrogen vapor phase. The CDR3 covers 12 residues, taking in both the cysteine and the phenylalanine. Only the CDR3 part of the read is kept: 36 bases, read in frame from the first base. V is pruned by 5 bases and J by 9 bases, leaving 6 bases of the junction without a gene match.

This sample is drawn from a study of shared clonotypes between healthy human individuals (TCRdb year 2020). Looking at the study overall: Three men and two women, aged 18 to 49 years, made up the cohort. The study deeply sequenced blood TCR repertoires of about 5 healthy adults to estimate repertoire size and the extent of clonotype sharing between individuals. To increase sequencing depth and limit assay-specific biases, different laboratories used diverse techniques to prepare libraries and sequence TCR repertoires. Per donor, leukapheresis produced somewhere between about 0.8 and 9 billion PBMCs.

The full study reports these points: Sampling was restricted to blood, and TCR repertoires in tissues likely differ from the TCR repertoires found in blood. Based on pairwise subsampling, the degree of clonotype sharing among donors was expected to be affected by sequencing depth. Because the study included only a small number of donors, the genetic and exposure-history diversity represented was limited.

Using the deep immunoSEQ assay, TCR CDR3 regions were amplified from genomic DNA by multiplex PCR. Extracted genomic DNA from each cell subset was distributed evenly across all wells of several immunoSEQ 96-well plates, and each plate was treated as a replicate. For unsorted PBMC, each replicate PCR was loaded with roughly 330 ng genomic DNA, equivalent to 25,000 to 35,000 T cell genomes. Ten immunoSEQ deep assay plates were used to sequence unsorted PBMC genomic DNA. Purified libraries were quantified with a Qubit 3.0 fluorometer, sized on a Bioanalyzer 2100, and re-quantified with the KAPA Library Quantification kit. Each immunoSEQ 96-well plate was sequenced on its own single-read 150-cycle Illumina NextSeq 550 flow cell. Per the original workflow: Because only junctional sequences without quality scores were contained in the immunoSEQ output, filtering matching that applied to full-length reads could not be performed. To assign V/J genes and CDR3, sequences were annotated using PyIR, a Python wrapper for IgBLAST v1.9, with IMGT germline references. Reads were removed for weak V/J assignments (E-value above 1e-6), missing CDR3, stop codons, out-of-frame junctions, or ambiguous translated residues. V3J clonotypes were defined as sequences sharing the same inferred V gene, J gene, and CDR3 amino acid sequence. To compute the percentage overlap between repertoires, the number of shared unique clonotypes was divided by the size of the smaller repertoire. Richness of each repertoire was evaluated using RTK rarefaction, the Chao1 estimator, and Recon v2.1 estimates of unobserved clonotypes. Held by TCRdb, this immuneACCESS table contains in-frame sequences only and omits some clones. Under half of the omission traces to an unresolved V gene where checked; the cause of the rest is unknown. D and trimming come from the DNA, and the V and J calls and clone size come from that table. The sample table shows roughly 96,000 clones, and around 43% are seen once. In total, the top ten clones hold more than 13% of the sample.

This TCR was sampled from a woman aged 35 to 49 in good health. Some clones in this sample may be carry-over from other donors' samples. Recombination connected TRBV7-1 to TRBJ1-2, and TRBD1 aligns with 7 junction nucleotides. TRBV7-1 is recorded as an ORF, its role being uncertain. Sequenced: PBMCs. The sequenced DNA is TGTGCCAGCAGCGTCGGACAGGCTAGCTACACCTTC. This sequence encodes CASSVGQASYTF.